The clone carrying this T cell receptor (beta chain) was detected ten times or more. Its antigen is unknown. Uncontrolled infection, other autoimmune disease, pregnancy and lactation each barred patients from inclusion. Unmatched junction bases numbered 4, after V lost 6 bases and J lost 5 bases. This CDR3 region has 13 residues. Germline V gene sequence: CDR1 SQVTM, CDR2 ANQGSEA. TCR beta CDR3 region amplification was performed from RNA transcripts. The HTBI primer set served for first-round RT-PCR of the TCR CDR3. TCRdb called the multiplex PCR reads again in MiXCR, with one record for every CDR3 protein. The sample yields approximately 700,000 distinct CDR3 sequences, about 45% seen once. This sample was taken from a study of T cells in Graves' hyperthyroidism and ophthalmopathy. Study-level results: Ophthalmopathy could be told apart from stable hyperthyroidism with a 13 V-J model. The model made its ophthalmopathy prediction, and onset followed a median approximately six months later. Blood also showed most of the thyroid clonotypes that were expanded above 0.001.

The sample comprised peripheral blood or thyroid tissue (not recorded which). This receptor was obtained from an adult man with Graves' disease, either hyperthyroidism or ophthalmopathy (not recorded which). The chain links TRBV29-1 to TRBJ1-6; 7 positions agree with TRBD1. CDR3 sequence (DNA): TGCAGCGTGGGGGACAGAGATAATTCACCCCTCCACTTT. Translating gives CSVGDRDNSPLHF. Based on the CDR3 plus reference TRBV29-1 and TRBJ1-6, the full variable domain is SAVISQKPSRDICQRGTSLTIQCQVDSQVTMMFWYRQQPGQSLTLIATANQGSEATYESGFVIDKFPISRPNLTFSTLTVSNMSPEDSSIYLCSVGDRDNSPLHFGNGTRLTVT.